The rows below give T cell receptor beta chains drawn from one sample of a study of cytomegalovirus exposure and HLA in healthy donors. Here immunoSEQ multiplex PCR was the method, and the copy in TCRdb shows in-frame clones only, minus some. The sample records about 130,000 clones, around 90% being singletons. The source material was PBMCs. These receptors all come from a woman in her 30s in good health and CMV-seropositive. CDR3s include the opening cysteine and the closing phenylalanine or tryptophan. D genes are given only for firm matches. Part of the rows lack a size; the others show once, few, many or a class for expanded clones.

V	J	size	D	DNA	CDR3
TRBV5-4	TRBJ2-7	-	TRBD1	TGTGCCAGCAGCTTAAAGGGGGCCCACGAGCAGTACTTC	CASSLKGAHEQYF
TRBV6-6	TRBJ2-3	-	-	TGTGCCAGCAGTTACACGGCGGGTAGCACAGATACGCAGTATTTT	CASSYTAGSTDTQYF
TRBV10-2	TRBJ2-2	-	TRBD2	TGCGCCAGCAGTCCCAGGACTAGTCACACCGGGGAGCTGTTTTTT	CASSPRTSHTGELFF
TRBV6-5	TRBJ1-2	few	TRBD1	TGTGCCAGCAGGGATGCCGGGACAGGGTATGGCTACACCTTC	CASRDAGTGYGYTF
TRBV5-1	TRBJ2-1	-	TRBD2	TGCGCCAGCAGCACCGGACTAGCGGGAGGACACTACAATGAGCAGTTCTTC	CASSTGLAGGHYNEQFF
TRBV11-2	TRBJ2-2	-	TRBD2	TGTGCCAGCAGCCTTCGCGCGGGACTAAGGTTCACCGGGGAGCTGTTTTTT	CASSLRAGLRFTGELFF
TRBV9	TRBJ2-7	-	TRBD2	TGTGCCAGCAGCGTAGTAGCGGGTTCCTACGAGCAGTACTTC	CASSVVAGSYEQYF
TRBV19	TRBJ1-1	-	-	TGTGCCAGTAGTATGTCCGCGGGTTACACTGAAGCTTTCTTT	CASSMSAGYTEAFF
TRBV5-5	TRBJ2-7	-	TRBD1	TGTGCCAGCAGCGAGACAGGGGGCCGGCTGGGCTACGAGCAGTACTTC	CASSETGGRLGYEQYF
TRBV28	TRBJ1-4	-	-	TGTGCCAGCAGTGCCGCGGGGGGGGAGGACGAAAAACTGTTTTTT	CASSAAGGEDEKLFF
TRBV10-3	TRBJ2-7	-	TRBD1	TGTGCCATCACCCCGACAGGGGGCTACGAGCAGTACTTC	CAITPTGGYEQYF
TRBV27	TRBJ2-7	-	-	TGTGCCAGCAGTTCCGGACTCTTGGGCGGGCAGTACTTC	CASSSGLLGGQYF
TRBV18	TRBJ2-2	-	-	TGTGCCAGCTCACCACCGGGCAGGCTAAACACCGGGGAGCTGTTTTTT	CASSPPGRLNTGELFF
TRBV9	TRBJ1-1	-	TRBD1	TGTGCCAGCAGCGCTGGGACAGGGGGGGATAACACTGAAGCTTTCTTT	CASSAGTGGDNTEAFF
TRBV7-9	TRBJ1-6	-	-	TGTGCCAGCAGCTTAGACACCTATAATTCACCCCTCCACTTT	CASSLDTYNSPLHF
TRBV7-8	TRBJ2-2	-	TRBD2	TGTGCCAGCAGCTTAGAAGTAGCGGGAGTCTTAGGGACCGGGGAGCTGTTTTTT	CASSLEVAGVLGTGELFF
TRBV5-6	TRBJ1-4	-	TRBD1	TGTGCCAGCAGCTTACAGGGGGCCGGGACTAATGAAAAACTGTTTTTT	CASSLQGAGTNEKLFF
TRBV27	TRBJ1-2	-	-	TGTGCCAGCAGTTTCGCGGGGGGGCAGCACCTACGTAACTATGGCTACACCTTC	CASSFAGGQHLRNYGYTF